This TCR beta chain was documented in a study of blood T cell repertoires in COVID-19. Study information: In each case, the material was cDNA or gDNA derived from T cells, B-cell-depleted T cells, or PBMCs.

The table came from immunoSEQ multiplex PCR; TCRdb's copy has only in-frame clones and leaves some out. Of approximately 160,000 clones listed, about four fifths are singletons. The sequenced material came from peripheral blood. The TCR comes from an elderly woman with acute or convalescent COVID-19.

The DNA for the CDR3 is TGTGCCAGTAGTTCTAGCGGGGGGCAGGGGGAGCTGTTTTTT. As protein: CASSSSGGQGELFF. The chain joins TRBV19 to TRBJ2-2; 11 nucleotides line up with TRBD2. Losses at the gene ends were 5 bases for V and 8 bases for J; bases not matched to a gene: 4. Per germline, CDR1 LNHDA and CDR2 SQIVND (reference sequence). The CDR3 consists of 14 residues.